Presented here are 16 T cell receptor beta chains from one specimen sequenced in a study of response to subunit inactivated influenza vaccine. TCRdb called the RT-PCR reads again in MiXCR, with one record for every CDR3 protein. The sample has over 450,000 distinct CDR3 sequences; around 13% are singletons. Sequenced material: PBMCs from blood, taken 45 days after vaccination. The receptors stem from a man in his forties or fifties who received an inactivated influenza vaccine.

At least ten counts were recorded for this clonotype. V gene TRBV4-3 combines with J gene TRBJ1-6; D is uncertain. This CDR3 is built from 19 residues. The V gene's germline CDR1 is LGHNA and CDR2 YSLEER. Trimming cost V 0 bases and J 0 bases, with 15 bases left between them. The CDR3 loop reads CASSQDYYIQSSYNSPLHF. The CDR3 DNA is TGCGCCAGCAGCCAAGATTATTACATCCAGAGCTCCTATAATTCACCCCTCCACTTT.

This chain links TRBV7-2 with TRBJ2-1; 7 bases match TRBD2. CDR1 is SGHTA and CDR2 is FQGNSA in the germline V gene. Trimming removed 1 base from V and 7 bases from J; junction bases left unmatched: 10. There are 16 residues in the CDR3. DNA of the CDR3: TGTGCCAGCAGCTTAGTTGGGGGGGGGACTACAAATGAGCAGTTCTTC. Translating it yields CASSLVGGGTTNEQFF.

The rearrangement links TRBV12-3 or TRBV12-4 to TRBJ2-6, with D maybe TRBD2 (5 bases). The CDR3 is made up of 17 amino acids. Deletions cut 2 bases from V and 0 bases from J, with 11 bases between. Here the CDR3 reads CASSLILGVSGANVLTF. The CDR3, as DNA: TGTGCCAGCAGTTTAATACTCGGGGTCTCTGGGGCCAACGTCCTGACTTTC.

The chain is built from TRBV6-2 or TRBV6-3 and TRBJ1-2; D is perhaps TRBD1 (6 bases). The CDR3 has 14 residues. V lost 5 bases to trimming and J lost 0 bases, with 10 bases between them. The germline V gene has CDR1 MNHEY and CDR2 SVGEGT. CDR3 region: CASSRGQPNYGYTF. CDR3 coding DNA: TGTGCCAGCAGTCGTGGACAGCCTAACTATGGCTACACCTTC.

This clonotype was counted many times. The genes are TRBV24-1 and TRBJ2-1, with 12 bases lining up with TRBD2. Trimming cost V 9 bases and J 3 bases; bases outside gene matches: 2. CDR1 is KGHDR, CDR2 SFDVKD, per germline. The CDR3 has 14 residues. The CDR3 reads CATATSGGYNEQFF. The CDR3 coding sequence is TGTGCCACCGCGACTAGCGGGGGCTACAATGAGCAGTTCTTC.

The chain recombines TRBV20-1 with TRBJ2-5, with D perhaps matching TRBD1 (6 bases). Germline V CDR1 and CDR2: DFQATT, SNEGSKA (reference sequence). Trimming cost V 6 bases and J 4 bases, with 15 bases left between them. This CDR3 is built from 13 residues. The CDR3 is CSATTGSRETQYF. CDR3 nucleotide sequence: TGCAGTGCCACCACAGGGTCGCGAGAGACCCAGTACTTC.

The table lists this clonotype with a few counts. J is TRBJ2-7 and V is TRBV6-2 or TRBV6-3; D gene ambiguous. V gave up 7 bases and J gave up 0 bases, with 13 bases separating them. The CDR3 runs to 14 residues. Germline V lookup: CDR1 MNHEY, CDR2 SVGEGT. The CDR3: CASTDLWDSYEQYF. DNA of the CDR3: TGTGCCAGCACCGACCTTTGGGACTCCTACGAGCAGTACTTC.

This sequence joins TRBV20-1 and TRBJ2-7; 13 bases match TRBD2. The germline gives CDR1 DFQATT, CDR2 SNEGSKA (reference sequence). CDR3 length equals 14 residues. V lost 3 bases, J lost 4 bases, and 3 bases stayed unmatched. This CDR3 is CSARRGLAGYEQYF. The CDR3 region has the DNA TGCAGTGCTAGGAGGGGACTAGCGGGGTACGAGCAGTACTTC.

This clonotype appeared a few times. This chain joins TRBV7-2 and TRBJ1-2, with D possibly matching TRBD1 (6 bases). CDR1 and CDR2 (germline): SGHTA, FQGNSA. This CDR3 comprises 13 residues. The ends were cut back, 1 base at V and 6 bases at J, with 9 bases in the middle. The CDR3 spells CASSLEPGDGYTF. In DNA, the CDR3 is TGTGCCAGCAGCTTAGAGCCAGGGGATGGCTACACCTTC.

This sequence joins TRBV7-2 and TRBJ2-1, with 8 bases aligning to TRBD1. V trimming: 2 bases; J trimming: 4 bases; junction bases outside the gene matches: 7. This CDR3 is 16 amino acids long. Germline V gene sequence: CDR1 SGHTA, CDR2 FQGNSA. The CDR3 here is CASSLMGTGPYNEQFF. The CDR3 region has the DNA TGTGCCAGCAGCTTAATGGGGACAGGCCCGTACAATGAGCAGTTCTTC. The full variable domain, with the rest looked up from reference TRBV7-2 and TRBJ2-1, is GAGVSQSPSNKVTEKGKDVELRCDPISGHTALYWYRQSLGQGLEFLIYFQGNSAPDKSGLPSDRFSAERTGGSVSTLTIQRTQQEDSAVYLCASSLMGTGPYNEQFFGPGTRLTVL.

The chain joins TRBV28 to TRBJ1-1; D not resolved. V shed 3 bases and J shed 6 bases, with 14 bases lying between them. CDR3 length: 14 residues. Germline assignment: CDR1 MDHEN and CDR2 SYDVKM. The CDR3 region is CASSFRQVSAEAFF. The CDR3, as DNA: TGTGCCAGCAGTTTCAGGCAGGTCTCCGCTGAAGCTTTCTTT.

V gene TRBV23-1 combines with J gene TRBJ2-7; TRBD1 matches at 7 bases. Being an ORF, TRBV23-1 has a function that is uncertain. There are 14 residues in the CDR3. The J segment lost 2 bases and the V segment lost 5 bases, leaving 6 bases of the junction unmatched. The CDR3 is CASSNRQGPYEQYF. In DNA, the CDR3 is TGCGCCAGCAGTAACCGACAGGGACCCTACGAGCAGTACTTC.

In this sample, this clonotype turned up many times. The chain recombines TRBV29-1 with TRBJ1-6; 10 positions match TRBD1. The CDR3 sequence is 14 residues long. After removal of 6 bases from V and 10 bases from J, the junction contained 9 bases not matched to a gene. The V gene's germline CDR1 is SQVTM and CDR2 ANQGSEA. CDR3 sequence: CSVRTGGSGSPLHF. The CDR3 bases are TGCAGCGTAAGGACAGGGGGTTCAGGATCACCCCTCCACTTT.

This rearrangement joins TRBV6-5 to TRBJ1-3; a possible D gene is TRBD1 (5 bases). Germline V CDR1 and CDR2: MNHEY, SVGAGI. The V end was cut by 0 bases, the J end by 4 bases, with 13 bases between. This CDR3 comprises 16 residues. DNA of the CDR3: TGTGCCAGCAGTTACTCTGGGGGTCGCCTAGGAAACACCATATATTTT. Amino acids: CASSYSGGRLGNTIYF.

The J gene is TRBJ1-2, the V gene TRBV2; the match to TRBD1 covers 7 bases. Trimming took 6 bases from V and 4 from J; bases not matched to a gene: 8. The CDR3 length is 14 residues. Germline CDR1 and CDR2: SNHLY and FYNNEI. This CDR3 is CASRTGSFSYGYTF. CDR3 DNA sequence: TGTGCCAGCAGGACAGGGTCTTTTAGCTATGGCTACACCTTC.

This clonotype was detected only a few times. V usage is TRBV12-3 or TRBV12-4 and J usage is TRBJ1-1, with D possibly TRBD1 on 5 matching bases. Deletions cut 2 bases from V and 0 bases from J, with 13 bases between. CDR3 length equals 16 residues. In DNA form, the CDR3 reads TGTGCCAGCAGTTTATTCGGGGGTAAAATGAACACTGAAGCTTTCTTT. It specifies CASSLFGGKMNTEAFF.